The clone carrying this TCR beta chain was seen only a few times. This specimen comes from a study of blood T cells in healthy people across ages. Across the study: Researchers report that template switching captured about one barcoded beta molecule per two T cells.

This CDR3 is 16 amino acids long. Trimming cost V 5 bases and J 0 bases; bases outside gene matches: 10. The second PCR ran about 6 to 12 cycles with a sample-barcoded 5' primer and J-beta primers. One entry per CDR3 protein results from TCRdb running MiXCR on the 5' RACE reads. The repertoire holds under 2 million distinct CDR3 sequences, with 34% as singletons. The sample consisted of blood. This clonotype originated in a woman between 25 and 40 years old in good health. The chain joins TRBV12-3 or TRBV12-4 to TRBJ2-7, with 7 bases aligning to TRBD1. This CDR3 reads CASSRGPEIGSYEQYF. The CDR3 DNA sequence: TGTGCCAGCAGTAGGGGGCCCGAGATAGGCTCCTACGAGCAGTACTTC.